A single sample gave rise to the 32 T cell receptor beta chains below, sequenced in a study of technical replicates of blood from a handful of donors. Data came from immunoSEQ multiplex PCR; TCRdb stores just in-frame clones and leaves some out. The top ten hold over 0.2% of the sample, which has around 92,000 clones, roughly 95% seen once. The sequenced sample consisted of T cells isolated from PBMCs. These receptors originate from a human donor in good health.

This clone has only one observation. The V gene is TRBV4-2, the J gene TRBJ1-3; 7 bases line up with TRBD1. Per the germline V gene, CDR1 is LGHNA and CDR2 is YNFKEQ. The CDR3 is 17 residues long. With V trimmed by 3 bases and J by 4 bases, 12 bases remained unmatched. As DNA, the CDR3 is TGTGCCAGCAGCCAGGAACTTCAGACAGGGTCGGGAAACACCATATATTTT. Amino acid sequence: CASSQELQTGSGNTIYF.

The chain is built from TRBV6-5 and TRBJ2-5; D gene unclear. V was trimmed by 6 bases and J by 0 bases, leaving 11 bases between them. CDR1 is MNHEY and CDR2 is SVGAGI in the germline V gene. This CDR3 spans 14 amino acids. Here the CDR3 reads CASRPQFYQETQYF. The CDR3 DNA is TGTGCCAGCAGACCTCAGTTTTACCAAGAGACCCAGTACTTC.

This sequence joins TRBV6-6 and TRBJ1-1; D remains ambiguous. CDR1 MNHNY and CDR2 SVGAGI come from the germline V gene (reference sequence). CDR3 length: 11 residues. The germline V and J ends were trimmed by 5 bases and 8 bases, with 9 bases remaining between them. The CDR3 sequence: CASSRGDEAFF. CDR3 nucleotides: TGTGCCAGCAGTAGAGGAGACGAAGCTTTCTTT.

CDR3 coding DNA: TGCGCCAGCAGCCCGGGGGTTGACACTGAAGCTTTCTTT. Translation: CASSPGVDTEAFF. The V call is TRBV5-1, the J call TRBJ1-1; weak D call: TRBD1 (5 bases). The V end was cut by 4 bases, the J end by 3 bases, with 10 bases between. Germline loops: CDR1 SGHRS, CDR2 YFSETQ. This CDR3 has 13 amino acids. Combining the CDR3 with reference TRBV5-1 and TRBJ1-1 gives the whole variable domain KAGVTQTPRYLIKTRGQQVTLSCSPISGHRSVSWYQQTPGQGLQFLFEYFSETQRNKGNFPGRFSGRQFSNSRSEMNVSTLELGDSALYLCASSPGVDTEAFFGQGTRLTVV.

In DNA, the CDR3 is TGTGCCAGTAGCCGGAAGACAGGCCAAAACTATGGCTACACCTTC. Amino acid sequence: CASSRKTGQNYGYTF. The J gene is TRBJ1-2, the V gene TRBV19, with a tentative D call TRBD1 (6 bases). The CDR3 contains 15 residues. The V gene lost 6 bases and the J gene lost 2 bases, with 16 bases spanning the gap. Germline V lookup: CDR1 LNHDA, CDR2 SQIVND (reference sequence).

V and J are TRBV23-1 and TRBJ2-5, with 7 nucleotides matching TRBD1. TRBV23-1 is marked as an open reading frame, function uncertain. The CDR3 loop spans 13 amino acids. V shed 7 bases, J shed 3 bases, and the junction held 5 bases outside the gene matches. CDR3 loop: CASKRGQKETQYF. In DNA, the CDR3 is TGCGCCAGCAAAAGGGGACAGAAAGAGACCCAGTACTTC.

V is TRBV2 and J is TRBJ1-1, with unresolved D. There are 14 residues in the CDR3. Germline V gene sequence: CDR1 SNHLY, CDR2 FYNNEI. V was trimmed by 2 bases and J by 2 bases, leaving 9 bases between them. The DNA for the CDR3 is TGTGCCAGCAGTGAACAGGCTACTAACACTGAAGCTTTCTTT. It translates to CASSEQATNTEAFF.

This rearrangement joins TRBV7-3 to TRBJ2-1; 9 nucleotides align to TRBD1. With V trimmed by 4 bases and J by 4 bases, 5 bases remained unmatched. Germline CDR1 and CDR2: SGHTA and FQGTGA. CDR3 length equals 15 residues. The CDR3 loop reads CASSSTGGWYNEQFF. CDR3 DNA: TGTGCCAGCAGCTCAACAGGGGGCTGGTACAATGAGCAGTTCTTC.

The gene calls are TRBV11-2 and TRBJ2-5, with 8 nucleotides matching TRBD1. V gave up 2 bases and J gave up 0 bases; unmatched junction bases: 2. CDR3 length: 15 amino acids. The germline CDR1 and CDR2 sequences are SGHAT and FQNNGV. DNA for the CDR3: TGTGCCAGCAGCTTATGGACAGGGAACCAAGAGACCCAGTACTTC. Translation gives CASSLWTGNQETQYF.

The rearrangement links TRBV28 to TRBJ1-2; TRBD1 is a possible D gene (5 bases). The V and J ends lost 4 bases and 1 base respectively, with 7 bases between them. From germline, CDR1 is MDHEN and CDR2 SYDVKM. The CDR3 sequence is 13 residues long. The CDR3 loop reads CASSSGFNYGYTF. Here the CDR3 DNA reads TGTGCCAGCAGTTCAGGGTTTAACTATGGCTACACCTTC.

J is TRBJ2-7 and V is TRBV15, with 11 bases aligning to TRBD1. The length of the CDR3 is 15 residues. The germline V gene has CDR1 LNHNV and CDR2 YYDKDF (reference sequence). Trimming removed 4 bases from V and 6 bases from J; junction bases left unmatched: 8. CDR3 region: CATSNPGTGGIEQYF. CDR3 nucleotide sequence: TGTGCCACCAGCAATCCCGGGACAGGGGGAATCGAGCAGTACTTC.

The CDR3, as DNA: TGTGCCAGCAGCGCCGGGACAGGGGCGCTCGAGCAGTACTTC. This gives the protein CASSAGTGALEQYF. The chain carries TRBV9 and TRBJ2-7; TRBD1 matches at 10 bases. V dropped 3 bases and J dropped 6; count of bases not matched to a gene: 6. CDR3 length equals 14 residues. The V gene's germline CDR1 is SGDLS and CDR2 YYNGEE. The variable domain in full, with the rest retrieved from reference TRBV9 and TRBJ2-7, is DSGVTQTPKHLITATGQRVTLRCSPRSGDLSVYWYQQSLDQGLQFLIQYYNGEERAKGNILERFSAQQFPDLHSELNLSSLELGDSALYFCASSAGTGALEQYFGPGTRLTVT.

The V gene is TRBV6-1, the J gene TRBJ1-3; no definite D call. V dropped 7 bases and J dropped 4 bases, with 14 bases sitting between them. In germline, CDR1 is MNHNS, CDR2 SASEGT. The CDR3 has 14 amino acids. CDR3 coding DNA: TGTGCCAGCATCCTGAACCGTCTAGGAAACACCATATATTTT. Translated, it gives CASILNRLGNTIYF.

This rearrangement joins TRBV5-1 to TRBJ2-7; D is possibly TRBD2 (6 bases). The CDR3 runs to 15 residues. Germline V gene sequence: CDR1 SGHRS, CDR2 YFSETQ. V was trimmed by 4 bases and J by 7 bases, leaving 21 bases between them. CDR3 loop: CASSVLADTMGEQYF. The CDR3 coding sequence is TGCGCCAGCAGCGTATTAGCGGACACGATGGGAGAGCAGTACTTC.

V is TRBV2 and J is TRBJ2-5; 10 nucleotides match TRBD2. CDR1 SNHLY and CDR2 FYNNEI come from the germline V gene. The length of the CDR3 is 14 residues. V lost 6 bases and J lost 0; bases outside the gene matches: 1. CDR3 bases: TGTGCCAGCAGGCTAGCGGGGGACCAAGAGACCCAGTACTTC. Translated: CASRLAGDQETQYF. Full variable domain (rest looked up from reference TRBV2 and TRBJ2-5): EPEVTQTPSHQVTQMGQEVILRCVPISNHLYFYWYRQILGQKVEFLVSFYNNEISEKSEIFDDQFSVERPDGSNFTLKIRSTKLEDSAMYFCASRLAGDQETQYFGPGTRLLVL.

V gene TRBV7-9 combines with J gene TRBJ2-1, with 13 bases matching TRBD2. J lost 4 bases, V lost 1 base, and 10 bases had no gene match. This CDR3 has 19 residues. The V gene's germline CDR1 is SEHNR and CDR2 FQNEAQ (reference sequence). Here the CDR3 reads CASSLGTSGSLAPYNEQFF. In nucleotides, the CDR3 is TGTGCCAGCAGCTTAGGGACTAGCGGGAGTCTTGCCCCTTACAATGAGCAGTTCTTC.

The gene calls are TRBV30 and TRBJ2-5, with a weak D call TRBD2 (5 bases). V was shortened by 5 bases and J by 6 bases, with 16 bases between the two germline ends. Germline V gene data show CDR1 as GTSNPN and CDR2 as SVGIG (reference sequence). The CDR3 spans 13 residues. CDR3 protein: CAWVSDGEKTQYF. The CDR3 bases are TGTGCCTGGGTCTCTGACGGGGAAAAGACCCAGTACTTC.

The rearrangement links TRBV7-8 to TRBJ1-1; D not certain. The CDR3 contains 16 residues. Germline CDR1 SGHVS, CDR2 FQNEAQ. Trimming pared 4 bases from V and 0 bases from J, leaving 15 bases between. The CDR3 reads CASSSRGPNLNTEAFF. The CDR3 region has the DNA TGTGCCAGCAGCTCGAGAGGGCCCAATTTGAACACTGAAGCTTTCTTT.

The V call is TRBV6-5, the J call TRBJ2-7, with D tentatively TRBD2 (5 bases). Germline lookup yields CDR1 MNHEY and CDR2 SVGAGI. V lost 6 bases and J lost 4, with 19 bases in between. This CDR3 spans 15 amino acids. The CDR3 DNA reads TGTGCCAGCAGCCACGGACCTGCGGGTGCTTACGAGCAGTACTTC. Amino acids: CASSHGPAGAYEQYF.

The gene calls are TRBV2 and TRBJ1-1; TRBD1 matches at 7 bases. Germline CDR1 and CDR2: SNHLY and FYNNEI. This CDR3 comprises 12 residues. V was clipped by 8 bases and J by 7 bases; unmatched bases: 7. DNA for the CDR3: TGTGCCAGCCCGGGACAGACCTATGAAGCTTTCTTT. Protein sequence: CASPGQTYEAFF. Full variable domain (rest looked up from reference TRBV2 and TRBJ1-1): EPEVTQTPSHQVTQMGQEVILRCVPISNHLYFYWYRQILGQKVEFLVSFYNNEISEKSEIFDDQFSVERPDGSNFTLKIRSTKLEDSAMYFCASPGQTYEAFFGQGTRLTVV.

The CDR3 DNA reads TGTGCCACCAGCAGAGATTATGTAGCGGGGCAAGAGACCCAGTACTTC. Its protein product is CATSRDYVAGQETQYF. This chain joins TRBV15 and TRBJ2-5, with 8 bases matching TRBD2. CDR1 and CDR2 (germline): LNHNV, YYDKDF (reference sequence). V lost 0 bases to trimming and J lost 2 bases; unmatched junction nucleotides: 5. The CDR3 runs 16 residues.

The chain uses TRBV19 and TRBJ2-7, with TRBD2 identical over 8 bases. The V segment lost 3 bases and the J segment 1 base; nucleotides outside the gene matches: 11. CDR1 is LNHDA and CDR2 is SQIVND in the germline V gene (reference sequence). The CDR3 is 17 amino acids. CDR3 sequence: CASSILAGPVGSYEQYF. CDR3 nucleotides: TGTGCCAGTAGTATCTTAGCGGGGCCCGTGGGTTCCTACGAGCAGTACTTC.

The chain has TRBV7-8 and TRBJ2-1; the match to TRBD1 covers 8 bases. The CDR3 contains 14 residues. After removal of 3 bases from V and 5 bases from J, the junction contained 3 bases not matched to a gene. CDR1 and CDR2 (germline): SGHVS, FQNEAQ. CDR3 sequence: CASSLGQVNNEQFF. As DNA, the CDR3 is TGTGCCAGCAGCTTGGGACAGGTAAACAATGAGCAGTTCTTC.

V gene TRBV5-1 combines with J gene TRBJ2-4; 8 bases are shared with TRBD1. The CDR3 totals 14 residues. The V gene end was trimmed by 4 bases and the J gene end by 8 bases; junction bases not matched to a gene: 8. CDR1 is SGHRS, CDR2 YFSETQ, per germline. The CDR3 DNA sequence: TGCGCCAGCAGCGGGGACAGGACGACGGACATTCAGTACTTC. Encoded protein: CASSGDRTTDIQYF.

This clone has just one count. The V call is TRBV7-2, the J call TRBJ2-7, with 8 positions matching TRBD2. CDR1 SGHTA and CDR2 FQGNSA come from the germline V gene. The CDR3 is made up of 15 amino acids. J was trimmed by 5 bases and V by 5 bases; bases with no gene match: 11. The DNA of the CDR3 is TGTGCCAGCAGCCCCCCCTTGGAAGCGGGAGACGAGCAGTACTTC. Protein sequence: CASSPPLEAGDEQYF.

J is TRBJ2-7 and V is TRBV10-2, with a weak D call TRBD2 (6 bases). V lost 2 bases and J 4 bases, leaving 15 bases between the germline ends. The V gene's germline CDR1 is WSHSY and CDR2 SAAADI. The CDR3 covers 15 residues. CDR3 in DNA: TGCGCCAGCAGTGAGGGTGGGGACTGGTGGTACGAGCAGTACTTC. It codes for CASSEGGDWWYEQYF.

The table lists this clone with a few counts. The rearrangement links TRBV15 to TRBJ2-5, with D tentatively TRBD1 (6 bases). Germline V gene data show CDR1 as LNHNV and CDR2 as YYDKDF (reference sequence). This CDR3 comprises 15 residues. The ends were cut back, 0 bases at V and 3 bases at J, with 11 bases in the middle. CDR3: CATSRDGDTKETQYF. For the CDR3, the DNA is TGTGCCACCAGCAGAGATGGGGACACTAAAGAGACCCAGTACTTC.

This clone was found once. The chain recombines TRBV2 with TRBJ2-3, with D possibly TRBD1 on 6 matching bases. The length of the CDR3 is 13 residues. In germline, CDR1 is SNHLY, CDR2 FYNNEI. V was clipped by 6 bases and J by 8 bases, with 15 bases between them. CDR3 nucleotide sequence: TGTGCCAGCAGACAGGGAGTTCACGGTACGCAGTATTTT. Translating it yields CASRQGVHGTQYF.

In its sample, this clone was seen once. CDR3 sequence: CASRDSPYEQYF. In nucleotides, the CDR3 is TGTGCCAGCCGGGACAGCCCCTACGAGCAGTACTTC. The V call is TRBV6-1, the J call TRBJ2-7, with 7 bases lining up with TRBD1. The trim removed 8 bases at V and 2 bases at J, leaving 3 bases unmatched. Germline CDR1 and CDR2: MNHNS and SASEGT. The CDR3 sequence is 12 residues long.

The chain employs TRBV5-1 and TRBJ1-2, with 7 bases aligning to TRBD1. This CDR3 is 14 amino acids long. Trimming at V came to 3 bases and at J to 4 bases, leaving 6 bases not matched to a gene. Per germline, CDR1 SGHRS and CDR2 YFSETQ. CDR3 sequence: CASSYTGQSYGYTF. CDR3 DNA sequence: TGCGCCAGCAGCTATACGGGACAGTCCTATGGCTACACCTTC.

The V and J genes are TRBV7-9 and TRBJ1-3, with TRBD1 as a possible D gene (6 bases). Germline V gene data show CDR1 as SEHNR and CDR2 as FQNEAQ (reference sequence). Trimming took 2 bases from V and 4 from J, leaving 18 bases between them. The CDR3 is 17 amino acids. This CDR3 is CASSLRDDRRGGNTIYF. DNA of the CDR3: TGTGCCAGCAGCTTAAGGGACGACAGGCGCGGGGGAAACACCATATATTTT.

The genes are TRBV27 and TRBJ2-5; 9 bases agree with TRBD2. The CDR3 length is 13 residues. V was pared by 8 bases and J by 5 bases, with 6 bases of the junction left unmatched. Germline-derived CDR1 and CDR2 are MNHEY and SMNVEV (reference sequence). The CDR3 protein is CASSRGGRETQYF. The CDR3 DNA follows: TGTGCCAGCTCGCGGGGGGGCCGGGAGACCCAGTACTTC.